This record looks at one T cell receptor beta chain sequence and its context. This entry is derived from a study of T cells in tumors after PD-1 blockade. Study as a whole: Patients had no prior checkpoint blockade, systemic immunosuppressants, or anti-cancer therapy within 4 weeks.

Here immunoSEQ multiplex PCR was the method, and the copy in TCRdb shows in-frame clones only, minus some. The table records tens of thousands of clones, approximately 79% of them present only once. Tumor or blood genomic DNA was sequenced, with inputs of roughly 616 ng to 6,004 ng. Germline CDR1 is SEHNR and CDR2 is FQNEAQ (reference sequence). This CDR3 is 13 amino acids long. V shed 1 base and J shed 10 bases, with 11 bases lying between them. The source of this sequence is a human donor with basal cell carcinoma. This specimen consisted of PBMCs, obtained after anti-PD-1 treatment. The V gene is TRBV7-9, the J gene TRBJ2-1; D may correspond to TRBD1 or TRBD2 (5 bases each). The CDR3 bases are TGTGCCAGCAGCTTAGGACAAGGGACCGAGCAGTTCTTC. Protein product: CASSLGQGTEQFF.